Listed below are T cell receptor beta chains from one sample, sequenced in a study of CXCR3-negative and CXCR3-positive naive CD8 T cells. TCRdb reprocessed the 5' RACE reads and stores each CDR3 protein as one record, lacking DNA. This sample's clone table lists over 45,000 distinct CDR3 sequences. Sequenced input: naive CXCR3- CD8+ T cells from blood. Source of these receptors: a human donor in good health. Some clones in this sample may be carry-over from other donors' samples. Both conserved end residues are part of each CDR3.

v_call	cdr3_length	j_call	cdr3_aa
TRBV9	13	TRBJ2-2	CASSLTGPGELLF
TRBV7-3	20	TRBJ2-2	CASSLKVFATGLADPGELFF
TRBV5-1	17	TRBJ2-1	CASSPSRGGSSYNEQFF
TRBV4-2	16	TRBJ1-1	CASSQGLGGVNTEAFF
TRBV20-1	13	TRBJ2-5	CSARDRLDRTQYF
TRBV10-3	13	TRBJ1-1	CAISETVNTEAFF
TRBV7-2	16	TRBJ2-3	CASSFLAGTLTDTQYF
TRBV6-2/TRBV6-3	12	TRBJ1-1	CASSWTAGLAFF
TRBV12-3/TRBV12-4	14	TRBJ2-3	CASSTTGQGNTQYF
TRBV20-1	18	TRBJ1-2	CSATSDRDRAYPNYGYTF
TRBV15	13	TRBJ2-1	CATSGGQGNEQFF
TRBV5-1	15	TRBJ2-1	CASSLWGDSQNEQLF
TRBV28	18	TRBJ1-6	CASSFLGVQSSYNSPLHF
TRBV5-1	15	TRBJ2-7	CASSFGQGGTYEQYF
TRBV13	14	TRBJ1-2	CASSLSGGLYGYTF
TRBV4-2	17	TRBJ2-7	CASSQEGMAGGSYEQYF
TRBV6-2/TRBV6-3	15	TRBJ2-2	CASSRDPGDTGELFF